A single T cell receptor (beta chain) is shown here with its context. The V gene lost 0 bases and the J gene lost 8 bases, with 6 bases spanning the gap. The germline V gene has CDR1 LNHNV and CDR2 YYDKDF (reference sequence). This CDR3 region has 12 residues. This sample is part of a study of blood T cell repertoires in COVID-19. This table comes from immunoSEQ multiplex PCR, and its TCRdb copy is limited to in-frame clones, with some not included. This table has about 200,000 clones, approximately 90% appearing once. Sequenced: PBMCs or T cells enriched from blood (not recorded which). This clonotype originated in a young man who had recovered from COVID-19. V usage is TRBV15 and J usage is TRBJ2-3; no clear D. CDR3 DNA: TGTGCCACCAGCAGAGATGTGAGTACGCAGTATTTT. Encoded protein: CATSRDVSTQYF. The variable domain in full, completed from reference TRBV15 and TRBJ2-3, reads DAMVIQNPRYQVTQFGKPVTLSCSQTLNHNVMYWYQQKSSQAPKLLFHYYDKDFNNEADTPDNFQSRRPNTSFCFLDIRSPGLGDTAMYLCATSRDVSTQYFGPGTRLTVL.